These 17 T cell receptor beta chains were all obtained from the same sample, sequenced in a study of blood T cell repertoires in COVID-19 (TCRdb year 2020). Receptors were amplified or captured by the immunoSEQ multiplex PCR assay. As stored in TCRdb, this immuneACCESS dataset retains in-frame rearrangements with V and J assigned. A fraction of the clones does not appear; measured against another copy, unresolved V genes explain less than half of the discrepancy, and the remainder lacks a known reason. A total of about 180,000 clones appear in this sample, roughly 87% of them only once. The top ten clones comprise 6% to 8.5% of the sample. The specimen sequenced was peripheral blood. The origin of the receptors is a woman in her sixties or seventies with COVID-19, enrolled during active disease.

The V and J genes are TRBV6-5 and TRBJ1-5, with 7 bases matching TRBD1. Germline CDR1 is MNHEY and CDR2 is SVGAGI. The CDR3 loop spans 14 amino acids. The J segment lost 0 bases and the V segment lost 6 bases, leaving 2 bases of the junction unmatched. The CDR3 nucleotides are TGTGCCAGCAGGGACAGGTTTAGCAATCAGCCCCAGCATTTT. Protein product: CASRDRFSNQPQHF.

The chain couples TRBV19 to TRBJ2-3; 7 bases line up with TRBD2. This CDR3 contains 13 residues. Trimming cost V 7 bases and J 5 bases; bases outside gene matches: 6. In germline, CDR1 is LNHDA, CDR2 SQIVND (reference sequence). CDR3 DNA sequence: TGTGCCAGTACCACCGGGGGGTTAGATACGCAGTATTTT. Protein sequence: CASTTGGLDTQYF.

This clone has a handful of counts. The CDR3 nucleotides read TGTGCCAGCAGCGCCAGCGGGGGTCCCTACAATGAGCAGTTCTTC. This encodes CASSASGGPYNEQFF. This chain joins TRBV9 and TRBJ2-1; 8 bases are a match to TRBD2. The CDR3 has 15 residues. Losses at the gene ends were 3 bases for V and 2 bases for J; bases not matched to a gene: 4. The germline gives CDR1 SGDLS, CDR2 YYNGEE.

The rearrangement joins TRBV25-1 to TRBJ2-3; tentatively, D is TRBD1 (6 bases). Looked up from germline, CDR1 is MGHDK and CDR2 is SYGVNS. The CDR3 loop spans 13 amino acids. V was shortened by 5 bases and J by 1 base, with 7 bases between the two germline ends. The CDR3 spells CASSRQGTDTQYF. The CDR3 DNA is TGTGCCAGCAGTCGACAGGGCACAGATACGCAGTATTTT.

This clone was counted only a few times. The rearrangement joins TRBV4-3 to TRBJ2-7, with TRBD1 matching over 7 bases. Germline trimming cut 3 bases from V and 5 bases from J; bases unmatched to any gene: 10. In germline, CDR1 is LGHNA, CDR2 YSLEER. The CDR3 loop spans 15 amino acids. CDR3: CASSHSGQDQDEQYF. The CDR3 DNA is TGCGCCAGCAGCCATTCCGGACAGGACCAGGACGAGCAGTACTTC.

This clone was seen just once. This rearrangement joins TRBV3-1 (or the pseudogene TRBV3-2) to TRBJ2-1, with a tentative D call TRBD2 (5 bases). CDR3 length: 15 residues. V lost 0 bases and J 2 bases, leaving 8 bases between the germline ends. Germline loops: CDR1 LGHDT, CDR2 YNNKEL (reference sequence). The CDR3 DNA sequence: TGTGCCAGCAGCCAAGAACTAGTAACCTACAATGAGCAGTTCTTC. Its protein is CASSQELVTYNEQFF.

Written as DNA, the CDR3 is TGTGCCAGAAGACCCGGGACTATCGAGACCCAGTACTTC. This gives the protein CARRPGTIETQYF. The rearrangement uses TRBV5-3 and TRBJ2-5, with TRBD2 identical over 7 bases. TRBV5-3 falls under the ORF class, with uncertain function. The CDR3 consists of 13 residues. The V and J ends lost 5 bases and 5 bases, in that order; junction bases with no gene match: 6.

The chain carries TRBV5-1 and TRBJ2-3; D ambiguous. The CDR3 is 11 amino acids. V gave up 2 bases and J gave up 4 bases, with 2 bases separating them. Germline V gene lookup returns CDR1 SGHRS and CDR2 YFSETQ. The CDR3 region is CASSFADTQYF. CDR3 sequence (DNA): TGCGCCAGCAGCTTCGCAGATACGCAGTATTTT.

The rearrangement links TRBV18 to TRBJ2-4; maybe TRBD2 (7 bases). CDR1 is KGHSH and CDR2 is LQKENI in the germline V gene. Trimming removed 4 bases at V and 1 base at J, with 14 bases between. CDR3 length equals 16 residues. The CDR3 reads CASSQLGGLAKNIQYF. The CDR3 coding sequence is TGTGCCAGCTCACAACTCGGGGGGCTGGCCAAAAACATTCAGTACTTC. Filled out from reference TRBV18 and TRBJ2-4, the complete variable domain reads NAGVMQNPRHLVRRRGQEARLRCSPMKGHSHVYWYRQLPEEGLKFMVYLQKENIIDESGMPKERFSAEFPKEGPSILRIQQVVRGDSAAYFCASSQLGGLAKNIQYFGAGTRLSVL.

The J gene is TRBJ2-7, the V gene TRBV28; 9 bases line up with TRBD1. From germline, CDR1 is MDHEN and CDR2 SYDVKM. The V segment lost 4 bases and the J segment 2 bases; nucleotides outside the gene matches: 9. This CDR3 region has 16 residues. The CDR3 DNA sequence: TGTGCCAGCAGTTCAGTGGGGACAGGGACACCCTACGAGCAGTACTTC. Translation gives CASSSVGTGTPYEQYF.

The chain has TRBV6-5 and TRBJ2-2; possible D gene TRBD1, 6 bases. V lost 7 bases and J lost 5, with 11 bases in between. Germline CDR1 and CDR2: MNHEY and SVGAGI. The CDR3 runs to 13 residues. CDR3 DNA sequence: TGTGCCAGCAAAACAGGGTCAACCGGGGAGCTGTTTTTT. Its protein is CASKTGSTGELFF.

The chain recombines TRBV19 with TRBJ1-5, with D possibly being TRBD1 (5 bases). There are 15 residues in the CDR3. The V gene lost 3 bases and the J gene lost 3 bases, with 12 bases spanning the gap. Per the germline V gene, CDR1 is LNHDA and CDR2 is SQIVND (reference sequence). The CDR3 loop reads CASSIGRANNQPQHF. CDR3 nucleotides: TGTGCCAGTAGTATCGGCAGGGCCAACAATCAGCCCCAGCATTTT.

The chain joins TRBV19 to TRBJ1-3; no clear D gene. Trimming removed 7 bases at V and 2 bases at J, with 12 bases between. Germline loops: CDR1 LNHDA, CDR2 SQIVND (reference sequence). The CDR3 loop spans 14 amino acids. The CDR3 bases are TGTGCCAGTACCACTCTCCAGGCTGGAAACACCATATATTTT. Residues: CASTTLQAGNTIYF.

This chain connects TRBV10-3 to TRBJ2-1, with a tentative D call TRBD1 (6 bases). V was clipped by 6 bases and J by 8 bases, with 14 bases between them. Germline CDR1 reads ENHRY; CDR2 reads SYGVKD. CDR3 length equals 13 residues. The CDR3 nucleotides read TGTGCCATCAGAGATTCAGGGGTTGATGAGCAGTTCTTC. It translates to CAIRDSGVDEQFF.

This clone was counted only a few times. This sequence joins TRBV6-6 and TRBJ2-6; a possible D gene is TRBD2 (5 bases). Germline V lookup: CDR1 MNHNY, CDR2 SVGAGI (reference sequence). The CDR3 sequence is 16 residues long. V was clipped by 6 bases and J by 10 bases, with 22 bases between them. Written as DNA, the CDR3 is TGTGCCAGCAGAGGACTCGCCCTACAGCTTGTGAACGTCCTGACTTTC. This codes for CASRGLALQLVNVLTF.

The chain combines TRBV18 with TRBJ2-1; 9 nucleotides line up with TRBD1. The CDR3 is made up of 14 amino acids. The germline gives CDR1 KGHSH, CDR2 LQKENI. V dropped 1 base and J dropped 8; count of bases not matched to a gene: 3. The CDR3 bases are TGTGCCAGCTCACCACTGACAGGGGGTCATGAGCAGTTCTTC. It specifies CASSPLTGGHEQFF.

J is TRBJ2-7 and V is TRBV7-8; the match to TRBD2 covers 9 bases. With 7 bases clipped from V and 3 bases from J, the junction kept 4 bases outside the gene matches. There are 13 residues in the CDR3. From germline, CDR1 is SGHVS and CDR2 FQNEAQ. CDR3 DNA sequence: TGTGCCAGCAACCCAGCGGGGGGCTACGAGCAGTACTTC. It translates to CASNPAGGYEQYF.